This T cell receptor (beta chain) was recorded in a study of blood T cell repertoires in COVID-19. As for the study in general: From the United States, Italy and Spain came samples of acute and convalescent COVID-19. Sources were T cells, B-cell-depleted T cells, or PBMCs; the material itself was cDNA or gDNA.

In the original processing: The assay estimated nucleated cells by amplifying reference gene primers. Using immunoSEQ multiplex PCR, the repertoire was profiled, and TCRdb retains in-frame clones only, with some absent. V and J calls and clone size follow that table, whereas D and trimming were derived from the DNA. Seen here are 90,000 to 110,000 clones, more than 80% observed once, and the top ten hold around 1.1%. Trimming pared 0 bases from V and 2 bases from J, leaving 7 bases between. Per germline, CDR1 MNHEY and CDR2 SMNVEV (reference sequence). This CDR3 region has 14 residues. The V gene is TRBV27, the J gene TRBJ1-2; D not resolved. Sequencing used peripheral blood. The clonotype comes from a human donor in a cohort sampled during active COVID-19. CDR3 loop: CASSLSGKNYGYTF. The DNA for the CDR3 is TGTGCCAGCAGTTTATCGGGCAAAAACTATGGCTACACCTTC.